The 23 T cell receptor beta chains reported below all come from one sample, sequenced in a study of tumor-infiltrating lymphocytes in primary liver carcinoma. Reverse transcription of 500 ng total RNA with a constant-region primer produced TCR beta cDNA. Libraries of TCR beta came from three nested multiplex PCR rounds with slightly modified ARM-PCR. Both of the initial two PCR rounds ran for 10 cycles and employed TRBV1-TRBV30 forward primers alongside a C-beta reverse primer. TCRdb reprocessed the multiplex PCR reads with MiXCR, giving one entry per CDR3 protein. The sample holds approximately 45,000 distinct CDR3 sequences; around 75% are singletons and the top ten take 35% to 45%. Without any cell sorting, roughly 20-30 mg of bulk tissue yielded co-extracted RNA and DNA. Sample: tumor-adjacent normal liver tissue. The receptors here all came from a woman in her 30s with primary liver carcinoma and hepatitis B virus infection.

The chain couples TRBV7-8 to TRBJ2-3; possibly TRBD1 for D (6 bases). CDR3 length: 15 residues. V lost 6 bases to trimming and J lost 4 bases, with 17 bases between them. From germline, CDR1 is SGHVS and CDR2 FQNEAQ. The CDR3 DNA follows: TGTGCCAGCAGTATACTAGGGGGAGCCTCAGATACGCAGTATTTT. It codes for CASSILGGASDTQYF.

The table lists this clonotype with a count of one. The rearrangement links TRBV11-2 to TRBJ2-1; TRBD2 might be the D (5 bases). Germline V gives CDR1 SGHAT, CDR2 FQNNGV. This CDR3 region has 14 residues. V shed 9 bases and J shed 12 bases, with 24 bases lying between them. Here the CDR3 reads CASSLGVTWDGQFF. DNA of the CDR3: TGTGCCAGTAGCCTCGGGGTGACGTGGGATGGGCAGTTCTTC.

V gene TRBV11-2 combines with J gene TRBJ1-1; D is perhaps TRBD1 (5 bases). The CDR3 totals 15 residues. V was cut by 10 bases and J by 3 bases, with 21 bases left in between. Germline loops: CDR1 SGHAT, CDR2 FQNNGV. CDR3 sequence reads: CANNLGRGFYTEAFF. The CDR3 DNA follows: TGTGCCAACAACTTAGGCCGGGGGTTTTACACTGAAGCTTTCTTT. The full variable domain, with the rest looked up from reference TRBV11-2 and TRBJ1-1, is EAGVAQSPRYKIIEKRQSVAFWCNPISGHATLYWYQQILGQGPKLLIQFQNNGVVDDSQLPKDRFSAERLKGVDSTLKIQPAKLEDSAVYLCANNLGRGFYTEAFFGQGTRLTVV.

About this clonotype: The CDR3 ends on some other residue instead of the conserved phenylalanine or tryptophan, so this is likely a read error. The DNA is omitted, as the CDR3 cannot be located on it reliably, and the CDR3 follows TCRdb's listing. This CDR3 reads CASSPAYEQYFGP. V usage is TRBV11-2 and J usage is TRBJ2-3; TRBD2, the table's D call, was not compared with the DNA. Including both end residues, the CDR3 is 13 amino acids long. Germline-derived CDR1 and CDR2 are SGHAT and FQNNGV.

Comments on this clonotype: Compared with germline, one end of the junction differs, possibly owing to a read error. CDR3 in DNA: TGTACCAGCAGCCCGGGGGATTCTAGCCAAGGTGTGCAAGAGACCCTGTACTTC. It yields the protein CTSSPGDSSQGVQETLYF. The rearrangement uses TRBV11-3 and TRBJ2-5; D may be TRBD2 (6 bases). The germline gives CDR1 SGHNT, CDR2 YENEEA. The CDR3 runs 18 residues.

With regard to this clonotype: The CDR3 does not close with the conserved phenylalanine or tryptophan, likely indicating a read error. This CDR3 is CASSDGTATYEQYL. DNA of the CDR3: TGTGCCAGCAGCGACGGGACGGCAACCTACGAGCAGTACTTA. The chain carries TRBV6-2 or TRBV6-3 and TRBJ2-7; either TRBD1 or TRBD2 may fit D (5 bases each). The CDR3 extends over 14 amino acids. Germline V gives CDR1 MNHEY, CDR2 SVGEGT. Deletions cut 6 bases from V and 2 bases from J, with 14 bases between.

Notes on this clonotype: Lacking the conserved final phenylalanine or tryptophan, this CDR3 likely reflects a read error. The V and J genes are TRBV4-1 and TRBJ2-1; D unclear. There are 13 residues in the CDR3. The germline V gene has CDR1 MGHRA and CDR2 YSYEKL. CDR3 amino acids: CASSQDYLNEQFL. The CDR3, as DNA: TGCGCCAGCAGTCAAGATTATCTCAATGAGCAGTTCCTC.

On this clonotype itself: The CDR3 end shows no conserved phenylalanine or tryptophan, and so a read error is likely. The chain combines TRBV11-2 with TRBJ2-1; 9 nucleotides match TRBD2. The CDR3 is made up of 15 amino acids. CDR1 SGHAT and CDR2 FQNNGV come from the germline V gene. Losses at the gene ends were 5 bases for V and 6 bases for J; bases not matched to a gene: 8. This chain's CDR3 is CASSTGTSRINEQFL. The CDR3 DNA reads TGTGCCAGCAGCACAGGGACTAGCAGGATCAATGAGCAGTTCCTC.

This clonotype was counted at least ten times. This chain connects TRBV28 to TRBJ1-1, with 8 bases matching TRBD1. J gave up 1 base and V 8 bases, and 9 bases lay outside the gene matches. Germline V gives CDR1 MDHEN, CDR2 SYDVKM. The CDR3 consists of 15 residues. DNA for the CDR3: TGTGCCAGCGCGTCTTTCAGGGGGCGGAACACTGAAGCTTTCTTT. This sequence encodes CASASFRGRNTEAFF.

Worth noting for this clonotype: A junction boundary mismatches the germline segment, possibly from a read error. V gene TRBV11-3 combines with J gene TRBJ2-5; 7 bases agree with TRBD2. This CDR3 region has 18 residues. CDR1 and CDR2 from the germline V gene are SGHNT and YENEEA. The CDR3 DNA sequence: TGTGCCAGCAGCCGGGGGGATTCTAGCCGGGGTGTGCAAGAGACACAGTACTTC. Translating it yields CASSRGDSSRGVQETQYF.

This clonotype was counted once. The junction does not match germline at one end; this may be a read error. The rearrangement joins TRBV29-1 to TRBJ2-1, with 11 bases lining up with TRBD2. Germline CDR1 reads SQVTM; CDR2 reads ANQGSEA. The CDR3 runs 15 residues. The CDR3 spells CNVDGLAGGYNEQFF. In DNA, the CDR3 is TGCAACGTTGACGGTTTAGCGGGAGGGTATAATGAGCAGTTCTTC.

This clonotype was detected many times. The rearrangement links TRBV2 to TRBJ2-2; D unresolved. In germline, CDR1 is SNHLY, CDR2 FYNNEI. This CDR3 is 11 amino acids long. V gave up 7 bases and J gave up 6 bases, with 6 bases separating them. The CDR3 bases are TGTGCCAGCATGGGATCCGGGGAGCTGTTTTTT. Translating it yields CASMGSGELFF.

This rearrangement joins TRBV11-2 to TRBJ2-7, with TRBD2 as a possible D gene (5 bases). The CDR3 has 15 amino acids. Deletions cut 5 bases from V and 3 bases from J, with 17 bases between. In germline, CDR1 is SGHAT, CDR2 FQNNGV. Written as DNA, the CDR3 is TGTGCCAGCAGCCCCTCCGGACTGGAAATCTACGAGCAGTACTTC. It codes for CASSPSGLEIYEQYF. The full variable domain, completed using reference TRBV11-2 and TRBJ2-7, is EAGVAQSPRYKIIEKRQSVAFWCNPISGHATLYWYQQILGQGPKLLIQFQNNGVVDDSQLPKDRFSAERLKGVDSTLKIQPAKLEDSAVYLCASSPSGLEIYEQYFGPGTRLTVT.

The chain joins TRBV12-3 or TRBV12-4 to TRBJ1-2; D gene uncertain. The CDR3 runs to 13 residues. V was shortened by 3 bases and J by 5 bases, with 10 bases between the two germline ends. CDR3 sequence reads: CASSFGRLYGYTF. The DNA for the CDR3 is TGTGCCAGCAGTTTCGGGAGACTTTATGGCTACACCTTC.

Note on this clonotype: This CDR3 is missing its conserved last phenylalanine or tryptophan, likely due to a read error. The CDR3 DNA follows: TGTGCCAGCAGCTCCACAGGGACAGGGAAGCTGTTTTCT. It translates to CASSSTGTGKLFS. The J gene is TRBJ2-2, the V gene TRBV11-3; 9 nucleotides line up with TRBD1. V was clipped by 4 bases and J by 12 bases; unmatched bases: 6. CDR3 length equals 13 residues. CDR1 is SGHNT and CDR2 is YENEEA in the germline V gene.

The CDR3: CASRSRDSAHQETQYF. The CDR3 region has the DNA TGTGCCAGCAGATCCCGGGACTCGGCCCACCAAGAGACCCAGTACTTC. The chain uses TRBV11-2 and TRBJ2-5; TRBD2 is a possible D gene (6 bases). The CDR3 has 16 amino acids. Trimming took 6 bases from V and 0 from J, leaving 17 bases between them. The V gene's germline CDR1 is SGHAT and CDR2 FQNNGV.

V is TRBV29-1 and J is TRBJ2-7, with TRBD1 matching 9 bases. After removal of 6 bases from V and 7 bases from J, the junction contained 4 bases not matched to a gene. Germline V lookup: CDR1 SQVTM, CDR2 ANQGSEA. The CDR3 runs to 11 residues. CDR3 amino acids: CSVGTGREQYF. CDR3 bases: TGCAGCGTCGGGACAGGGCGTGAGCAGTACTTC.

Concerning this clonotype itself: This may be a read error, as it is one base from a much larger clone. CDR3 sequence reads: CATWGPKLYEQYF. Written as DNA, the CDR3 is TGTGCCACCTGGGGACCGAAGCTCTACGAGCAGTACTTC. This chain uses TRBV10-3 with TRBJ2-7, with D perhaps matching TRBD1 or TRBD2 (5 bases each). In germline, CDR1 is ENHRY, CDR2 SYGVKD. V was pared by 10 bases and J by 3 bases, with 16 bases between. This CDR3 comprises 13 residues.

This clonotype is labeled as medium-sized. The CDR3 region is CASSLHLTGVDTEAFF. CDR3 nucleotide sequence: TGTGCCAGCAGCCTACATCTTACAGGGGTCGACACTGAAGCTTTCTTT. This chain joins TRBV11-2 and TRBJ1-1; 7 bases are a match to TRBD1. Trimming took 5 bases from V and 3 from J; bases not matched to a gene: 12. The CDR3 extends over 16 amino acids. Germline V gene lookup returns CDR1 SGHAT and CDR2 FQNNGV.

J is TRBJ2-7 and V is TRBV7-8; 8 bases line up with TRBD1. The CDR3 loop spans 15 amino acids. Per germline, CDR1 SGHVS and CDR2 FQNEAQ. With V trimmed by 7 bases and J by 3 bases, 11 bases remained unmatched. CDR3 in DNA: TGTGCCAGCAACTACCCGGGACAGGTGTTCTACGAGCAGTACTTC. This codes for CASNYPGQVFYEQYF. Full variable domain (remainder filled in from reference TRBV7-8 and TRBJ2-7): GAGVSQSPRYKVAKRGQDVALRCDPISGHVSLFWYQQALGQGPEFLTYFQNEAQLDKSGLPSDRFFAERPEGSVSTLKIQRTQQEDSAVYLCASNYPGQVFYEQYFGPGTRLTVT.

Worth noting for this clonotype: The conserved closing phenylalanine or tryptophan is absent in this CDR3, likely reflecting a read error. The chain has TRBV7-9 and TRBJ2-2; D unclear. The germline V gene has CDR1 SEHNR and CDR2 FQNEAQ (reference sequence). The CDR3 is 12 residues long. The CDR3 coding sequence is TGTGCCTGCAGCCCAAGTGTCGGGGAGCTGTTTCTT. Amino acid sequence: CACSPSVGELFL.

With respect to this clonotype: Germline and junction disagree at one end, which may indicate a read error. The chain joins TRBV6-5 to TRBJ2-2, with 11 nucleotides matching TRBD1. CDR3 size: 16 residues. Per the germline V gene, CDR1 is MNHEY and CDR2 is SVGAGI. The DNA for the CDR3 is TGTGCCAGTAGTTACTCGGGGGACAGGGGGAACGGGGTGCTGTTTTTT. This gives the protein CASSYSGDRGNGVLFF.

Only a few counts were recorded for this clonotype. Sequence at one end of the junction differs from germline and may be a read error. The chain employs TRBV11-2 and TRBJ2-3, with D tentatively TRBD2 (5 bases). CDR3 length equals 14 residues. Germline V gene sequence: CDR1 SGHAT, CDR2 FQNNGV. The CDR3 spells CVSGLPVSTDTQYF. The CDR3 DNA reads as TGTGTCAGCGGCTTACCAGTGAGCACAGATACCCAGTATTTT.